This TCR beta chain was obtained from a study of cytomegalovirus exposure and HLA in healthy donors. The germline gives CDR1 MNHEY, CDR2 SMNVEV (reference sequence). Trimming pared 7 bases from V and 4 bases from J, leaving 13 bases between. This CDR3 has 13 residues. Clones were read by immunoSEQ multiplex PCR, and TCRdb kept only the in-frame ones, dropping some. The sample consists of more than 75,000 clones, 85% to 95% of them appearing once. On this clone: Its antigen is still unknown.

Notes on the study in general: Altogether, some 170 TCR beta chains were recorded as cytomegalovirus-associated. Most TCR sequences were rare, but some public TCRs occurred in many donors. Reports described diagnosis of cytomegalovirus status by the classifier as highly specific and sensitive. The tendency of first-cohort TCR clusters to co-occur in the 120 or so validation repertoires emerged from a later analysis.

This chain joins TRBV27 and TRBJ1-1; weak D call: TRBD1 (6 bases). Sequencing was carried out using PBMCs. The sequence was obtained from a man younger than 35 in good health and CMV-seronegative. For the CDR3, the DNA is TGTGCCAGCAAGGGTCAGGGGCTCACTGAAGCTTTCTTT. Translation gives CASKGQGLTEAFF.